This T cell receptor beta chain came from a study of OX40 agonist ivuxolimab in advanced cancers. Across the study: A mean age of around 60 years, range about 20 to 85, was recorded, and around 85% were male. Partial responses were observed in three patients, of whom one had hepatocellular carcinoma and two had cutaneous melanoma. General observations from the study: The study observed clonal expansion of CD4+ and CD8+ blood T cells by week 6 at 0.1 to 3.0 mg/kg. Researchers did not determine the expanded peripheral T cells' antigen specificity.

This clone was counted once. Its target is unknown. Germline CDR1 is MDHEN and CDR2 is SYDVKM. This CDR3 is 15 amino acids long. V gave up 3 bases and J gave up 7 bases, with 19 bases separating them. TCRdb's table, derived via immunoSEQ multiplex PCR, lists solely in-frame clones and lacks some. This table holds tens of thousands of clones, about 87% found once. This chain joins TRBV28 and TRBJ2-7; D perhaps matches TRBD2 (6 bases). Sample: CD4+ or CD8+ T cells sorted from blood, taken in a trial of the OX40 agonist ivuxolimab. The clonotype comes from an adult with an advanced solid tumor such as melanoma, head and neck, liver or kidney cancer. The CDR3 region has the DNA TGTGCCAGCAGTTTTCATCAGGGAGGTTTTGATGAGCAGTACTTC. Translation: CASSFHQGGFDEQYF.